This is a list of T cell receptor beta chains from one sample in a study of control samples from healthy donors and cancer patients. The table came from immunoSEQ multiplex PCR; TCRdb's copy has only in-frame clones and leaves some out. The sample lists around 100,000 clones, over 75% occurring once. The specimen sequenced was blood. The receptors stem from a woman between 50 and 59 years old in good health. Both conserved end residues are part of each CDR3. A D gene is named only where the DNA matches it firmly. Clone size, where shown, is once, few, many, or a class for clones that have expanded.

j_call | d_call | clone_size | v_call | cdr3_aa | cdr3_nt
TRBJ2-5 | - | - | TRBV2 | CASSRQGRGETQYF | TGTGCCAGCAGTCGACAGGGTCGGGGGGAGACCCAGTACTTC
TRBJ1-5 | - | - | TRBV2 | CASSSGQPQHF | TGTGCCAGCAGTTCGGGTCAGCCCCAGCATTTT
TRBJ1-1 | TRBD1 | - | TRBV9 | CASSPTDRFEAFF | TGTGCCAGCAGCCCGACGGACAGGTTTGAAGCTTTCTTT
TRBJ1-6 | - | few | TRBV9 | CASSPGGGLLHF | TGTGCCAGCAGCCCTGGTGGGGGACTCCTCCACTTT
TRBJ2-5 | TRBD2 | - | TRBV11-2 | CASSRLGGAGETQYF | TGTGCCAGCAGCCGACTCGGGGGGGCTGGGGAGACCCAGTACTTC
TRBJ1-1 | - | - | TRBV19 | CASTLGVNEAFF | TGTGCCAGTACCCTGGGGGTTAATGAAGCTTTCTTT
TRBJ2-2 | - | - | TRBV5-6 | CASSFQQGELFF | TGTGCCAGCAGCTTTCAACAGGGGGAGCTGTTTTTT
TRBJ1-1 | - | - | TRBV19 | CASSLQGFTEAFF | TGTGCCAGTAGCCTACAGGGTTTCACTGAAGCTTTCTTT
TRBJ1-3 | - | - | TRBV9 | CASSLATAGTGNTIYF | TGTGCCAGCAGCCTGGCGACCGCAGGGACTGGAAACACCATATATTTT
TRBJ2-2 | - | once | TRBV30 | CAWSGLNTGELFF | TGTGCCTGGAGTGGCCTGAACACCGGGGAGCTGTTTTTT
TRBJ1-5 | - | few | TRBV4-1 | CASRSEGSGNQPQHF | TGCGCCAGCAGATCAGAAGGGTCGGGCAATCAGCCCCAGCATTTT
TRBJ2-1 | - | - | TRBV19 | CASSPAGSYNEQFF | TGTGCCAGTAGTCCCGCGGGCTCCTACAATGAGCAGTTCTTC
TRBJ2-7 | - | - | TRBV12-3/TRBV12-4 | CASSFSRGRGQYF | TGTGCCAGCAGTTTCAGTCGGGGGCGCGGGCAGTACTTC
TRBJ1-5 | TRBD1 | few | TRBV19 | CASSPDRGRQPQHF | TGTGCCAGTAGTCCCGACAGGGGAAGGCAGCCCCAGCATTTT
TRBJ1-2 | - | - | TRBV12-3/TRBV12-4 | CASSLGVIYGYTF | TGTGCCAGCAGCCTAGGGGTGATATATGGCTACACCTTC
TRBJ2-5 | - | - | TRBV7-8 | CASNKGGETQYF | TGTGCCAGCAATAAAGGGGGAGAGACCCAGTACTTC
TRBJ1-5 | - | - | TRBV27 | CASSSAGDGQPQHF | TGTGCCAGCAGTTCCGCTGGGGACGGACAGCCCCAGCATTTT
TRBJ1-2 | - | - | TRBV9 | CASSHSRSRDGYTF | TGTGCCAGCAGCCACTCACGGTCCCGGGATGGCTACACCTTC
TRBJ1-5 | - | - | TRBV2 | CASSRAEGQPQHF | TGTGCCAGCAGCCGGGCCGAGGGTCAGCCCCAGCATTTT
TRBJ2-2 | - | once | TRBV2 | CASSADGTGELFF | TGTGCCAGCAGCGCTGACGGGACCGGGGAGCTGTTTTTT
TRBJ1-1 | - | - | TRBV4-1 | CASSNPRASPRAFF | TGCGCCAGCAGCAACCCCCGGGCCTCCCCGAGGGCTTTCTTT
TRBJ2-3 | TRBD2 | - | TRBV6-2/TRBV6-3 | CASSSHPRLADTQYF | TGTGCCAGCAGTTCCCATCCACGACTAGCCGATACGCAGTATTTT
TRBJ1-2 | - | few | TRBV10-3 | CAISRETLYGYTF | TGTGCCATCAGTCGGGAGACCCTCTATGGCTACACCTTC
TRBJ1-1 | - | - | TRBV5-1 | CASKIDQLEAFF | TGCGCCAGCAAGATTGATCAGTTGGAAGCTTTCTTT
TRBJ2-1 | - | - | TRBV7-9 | CASSPHGRATDNEQFF | TGTGCCAGCAGCCCTCACGGGCGGGCGACTGACAATGAGCAGTTCTTC
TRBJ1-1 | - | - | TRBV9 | CASSVTGLGVTEAFF | TGTGCCAGCAGCGTAACAGGGTTAGGTGTCACTGAAGCTTTCTTT
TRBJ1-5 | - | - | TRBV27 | CASSSGQWNQPQHF | TGTGCCAGCAGTTCCGGACAGTGGAATCAGCCCCAGCATTTT
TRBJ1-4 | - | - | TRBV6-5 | CASIRQAPTNEKLFF | TGTGCCAGCATTAGGCAGGCCCCAACTAATGAAAAACTGTTTTTT
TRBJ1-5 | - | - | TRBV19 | CASSGSLNQPQHF | TGTGCCAGTAGTGGCAGCCTAAATCAGCCCCAGCATTTT
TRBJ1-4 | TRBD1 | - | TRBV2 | CASSVDRRTLF | TGTGCCAGCAGTGTGGACAGGCGGACCCTTTTT
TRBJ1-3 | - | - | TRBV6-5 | CASSLTSSGNTIYF | TGTGCCAGCAGTTTGACGAGCTCTGGAAACACCATATATTTT
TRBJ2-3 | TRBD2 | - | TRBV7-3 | CASSLETSGNTDTQYF | TGTGCCAGCAGCTTAGAGACTAGCGGGAACACAGATACGCAGTATTTT
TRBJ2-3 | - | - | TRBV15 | CATSRDSASFTDTQYF | TGTGCCACCAGCAGAGATTCGGCCTCCTTCACAGATACGCAGTATTTT
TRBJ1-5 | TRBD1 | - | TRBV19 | CASSIGGGQSGQPQHF | TGTGCCAGTAGTATCGGGGGGGGACAGTCGGGGCAGCCCCAGCATTTT
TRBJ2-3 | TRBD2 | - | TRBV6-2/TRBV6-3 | CARSRGDGTSGKGDTQYF | TGTGCCCGCAGCCGGGGGGACGGGACTAGCGGGAAGGGGGATACGCAGTATTTT
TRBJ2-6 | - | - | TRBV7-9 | CASSLSNSGANVLTF | TGTGCCAGCAGCTTATCGAACTCTGGGGCCAACGTCCTGACTTTC
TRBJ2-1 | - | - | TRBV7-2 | CASSLIGGENEQFF | TGTGCCAGCAGCCTCATTGGGGGTGAAAATGAGCAGTTCTTC
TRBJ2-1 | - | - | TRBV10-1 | CASSESVIMNEQFF | TGCGCCAGCAGCGAATCTGTGATTATGAATGAGCAGTTCTTC
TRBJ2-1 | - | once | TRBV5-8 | CASRFEEILYNEQFF | TGTGCCAGCAGATTTGAGGAAATCTTATACAATGAGCAGTTCTTC
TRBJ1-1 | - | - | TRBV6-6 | CASLNREMNTEAFF | TGTGCCAGCTTGAACAGGGAGATGAACACTGAAGCTTTCTTT
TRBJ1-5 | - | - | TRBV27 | CASSLYGSNQPQHF | TGTGCCAGCAGTTTATACGGTAGCAATCAGCCCCAGCATTTT
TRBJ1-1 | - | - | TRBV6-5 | CASRGQPSNTEAFF | TGTGCCAGCCGAGGACAGCCCTCGAACACTGAAGCTTTCTTT
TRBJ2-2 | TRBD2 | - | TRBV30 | CAWSVKRGPPGELFF | TGTGCCTGGAGTGTCAAGCGGGGGCCCCCCGGGGAGCTGTTTTTT
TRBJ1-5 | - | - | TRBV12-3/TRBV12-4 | CASSRDGYQPQHF | TGTGCCAGCAGCCGAGACGGGTATCAGCCCCAGCATTTT
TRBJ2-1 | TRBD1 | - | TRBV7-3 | CASSSPTGDEQFF | TGTGCCAGCAGCTCCCCTACAGGGGATGAGCAGTTCTTC
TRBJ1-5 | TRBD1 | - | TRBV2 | CASSVQGISNQPQHF | TGTGCCAGCAGCGTACAGGGGATTAGCAATCAGCCCCAGCATTTT
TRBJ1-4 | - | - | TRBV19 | CASSIGHQITEKLFF | TGTGCCAGTAGTATAGGGCACCAAATCACAGAAAAACTGTTTTTT
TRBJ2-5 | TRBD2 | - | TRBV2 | CASSVASGGQETQYF | TGTGCCAGCAGTGTGGCTAGCGGGGGACAAGAGACCCAGTACTTC
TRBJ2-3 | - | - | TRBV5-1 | CASSLVSGSTDTQYF | TGCGCCAGCAGCTTGGTTAGCGGAAGCACAGATACGCAGTATTTT
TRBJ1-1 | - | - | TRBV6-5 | CASSYGDRLTEAFF | TGTGCCAGCAGTTACGGGGACCGTTTAACTGAAGCTTTCTTT
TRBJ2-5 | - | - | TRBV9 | CASSIDQRRNQETQYF | TGTGCCAGCAGCATCGACCAAAGACGGAACCAAGAGACCCAGTACTTC
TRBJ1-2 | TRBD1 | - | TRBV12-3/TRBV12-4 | CASSQGARGYTF | TGTGCCAGCAGCCAGGGGGCGAGGGGCTACACCTTC
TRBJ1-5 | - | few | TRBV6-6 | CASTPSLGTEDSNQPQHF | TGTGCCAGCACTCCATCTCTGGGGACGGAAGATAGCAATCAGCCCCAGCATTTT
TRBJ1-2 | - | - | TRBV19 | CASSIGGFGGYTF | TGTGCCAGTAGTATCGGCGGGTTTGGGGGCTACACCTTC
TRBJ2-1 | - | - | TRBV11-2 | CASSYANNEQFF | TGTGCCAGCAGCTACGCCAACAATGAGCAGTTCTTC